This TCR beta chain was recovered during a study of blood T cell repertoires in COVID-19. In the study overall: Acute and convalescent COVID-19 samples came from the United States, Italy and Spain. The analysed material was cDNA or gDNA that came from T cells, B-cell-depleted T cells, or PBMCs.

Some clones are missing from TCRdb's copy, which holds only in-frame ones; the method was immunoSEQ multiplex PCR. The top ten clones hold 3.7% of a sample with tens of thousands of clones, 88% of them seen once. The V gene lost 4 bases and the J gene lost 5 bases, with 12 bases spanning the gap. CDR1 is GTSNPN and CDR2 is SVGIG in the germline V gene (reference sequence). This CDR3 has 13 amino acids. The source of this sequence is a human donor in a cohort sampled during active COVID-19. Sequenced input: peripheral blood. V gene TRBV30 combines with J gene TRBJ2-1; a weak D match, TRBD2 (6 bases). The CDR3 region has the DNA TGTGCCTGGACGGGGAGGCTAGACAATGAGCAGTTCTTC. Amino acid sequence: CAWTGRLDNEQFF.